The rows below give T cell receptor beta chains drawn from one sample of a study of Ad26.COV2.S vaccination and SARS-CoV-2 variants. Sequenced by immunoSEQ multiplex PCR; TCRdb stores in-frame clones only, minus some. This table has over 400,000 clones, about nine tenths appearing once. The sequencing used peripheral blood, collected in a trial of Ad26.COV2.S vaccine versus placebo. The source of these receptors is a person between 18 and 65 years old who received the Ad26.COV2.S COVID-19 vaccine or a placebo. Both conserved end residues are part of each CDR3. D genes are given only for firm matches. Clone size is not always given. Where it is, it says once, few, many or a class for expanded clones.

cdr3_aa: CASSLGAGGPQETQYF
cdr3_nt: TGTGCCAGCAGCTTAGGAGCGGGGGGGCCGCAAGAGACCCAGTACTTC
clone_size: .
v_call: TRBV7-2
d_call: TRBD2
cdr3_length: 16
j_call: TRBJ2-5

cdr3_aa: CASSQTRLAGHNYGYTF
cdr3_nt: TGCGCCAGCAGCCAGACCCGGCTCGCGGGACACAACTATGGCTACACCTTC
clone_size: .
v_call: TRBV4-3
d_call: .
cdr3_length: 17
j_call: TRBJ1-2

cdr3_aa: CASSYSTFRVGPNEKQFF
cdr3_nt: TGTGCCAGCAGTTACTCTACCTTTCGGGTGGGCCCCAATGAGAAGCAGTTCTTC
clone_size: .
v_call: TRBV6-2/TRBV6-3
d_call: .
cdr3_length: 18
j_call: TRBJ2-1

cdr3_aa: CASSLEGRLAKEQFF
cdr3_nt: TGTGCCAGCAGCTTAGAGGGGAGACTAGCGAAAGAGCAGTTCTTC
clone_size: .
v_call: TRBV7-2
d_call: TRBD2
cdr3_length: 15
j_call: TRBJ2-1

cdr3_aa: CASSFTIGGEQYF
cdr3_nt: TGTGCCAGCAGTTTCACCATCGGAGGAGAGCAGTACTTC
clone_size: .
v_call: TRBV27
d_call: .
cdr3_length: 13
j_call: TRBJ2-7

cdr3_aa: CASRGPTISEQYF
cdr3_nt: TGTGCCAGCAGGGGACCGACAATCAGCGAGCAGTACTTC
clone_size: .
v_call: TRBV27
d_call: .
cdr3_length: 13
j_call: TRBJ2-7

cdr3_aa: CASSLVFTEAFF
cdr3_nt: TGTGCCAGCAGCTTGGTGTTCACTGAAGCTTTCTTT
clone_size: .
v_call: TRBV5-4
d_call: .
cdr3_length: 12
j_call: TRBJ1-1

cdr3_aa: CASSNPARRETQYF
cdr3_nt: TGTGCCAGCAGCAACCCGGCGAGACGAGAGACCCAGTACTTC
clone_size: once
v_call: TRBV9
d_call: .
cdr3_length: 14
j_call: TRBJ2-5

cdr3_aa: CASSLESTGAYGYTF
cdr3_nt: TGTGCCAGCAGCTTAGAGTCGACAGGGGCCTATGGCTACACCTTC
clone_size: .
v_call: TRBV11-2
d_call: TRBD1
cdr3_length: 15
j_call: TRBJ1-2

cdr3_aa: CASSLGAGALTDTQYF
cdr3_nt: TGTGCCAGCAGCTTAGGGGCAGGCGCCCTCACAGATACGCAGTATTTT
clone_size: .
v_call: TRBV7-2
d_call: .
cdr3_length: 16
j_call: TRBJ2-3

cdr3_aa: CASIRPGPRTSRAFF
cdr3_nt: TGTGCCAGTATTCGACCGGGACCCAGGACGAGTAGGGCTTTCTTT
clone_size: .
v_call: TRBV19
d_call: .
cdr3_length: 15
j_call: TRBJ1-1

cdr3_aa: CASSPGDRNNQPQHF
cdr3_nt: TGTGCCAGCAGTCCAGGGGACAGAAACAATCAGCCCCAGCATTTT
clone_size: once
v_call: TRBV28
d_call: TRBD1
cdr3_length: 15
j_call: TRBJ1-5

cdr3_aa: CASSPQGPLNEQFF
cdr3_nt: TGTGCCAGCAGCCCGCAGGGACCCCTCAATGAGCAGTTCTTC
clone_size: .
v_call: TRBV7-2
d_call: .
cdr3_length: 14
j_call: TRBJ2-1

cdr3_aa: CASSSGGINEQYF
cdr3_nt: TGTGCCAGCAGTTCAGGGGGCATCAACGAGCAGTACTTC
clone_size: .
v_call: TRBV12-3/TRBV12-4
d_call: TRBD1
cdr3_length: 13
j_call: TRBJ2-7

cdr3_aa: CASSLTAGSQETQYF
cdr3_nt: TGTGCCAGCAGCTTAACCGCAGGGTCCCAGGAGACCCAGTACTTC
clone_size: .
v_call: TRBV11-2
d_call: .
cdr3_length: 15
j_call: TRBJ2-5

cdr3_aa: CAATRGANTDTQYF
cdr3_nt: TGTGCCGCAACTCGGGGGGCCAACACAGATACGCAGTATTTT
clone_size: .
v_call: TRBV3-1/TRBV3-2
d_call: .
cdr3_length: 14
j_call: TRBJ2-3

cdr3_aa: CASSFLNTQYF
cdr3_nt: TGTGCCAGCAGTTTCCTCAATACGCAGTATTTT
clone_size: .
v_call: TRBV12-3/TRBV12-4
d_call: .
cdr3_length: 11
j_call: TRBJ2-3

cdr3_aa: CASSTDRGSPLHF
cdr3_nt: TGTGCCAGCAGTACTGACAGGGGTTCACCCCTCCACTTT
clone_size: .
v_call: TRBV6-5
d_call: TRBD1
cdr3_length: 13
j_call: TRBJ1-6

cdr3_aa: CASSLPGLDTEAFF
cdr3_nt: TGCGCCAGCAGCTTGCCGGGGTTAGACACTGAAGCTTTCTTT
clone_size: .
v_call: TRBV5-1
d_call: .
cdr3_length: 14
j_call: TRBJ1-1

cdr3_aa: CASSSSSGRDEQFF
cdr3_nt: TGTGCCAGCAGCTCCTCGTCCGGGCGGGATGAGCAGTTCTTC
clone_size: .
v_call: TRBV7-8
d_call: .
cdr3_length: 14
j_call: TRBJ2-1

cdr3_aa: CASSQGSGRVTEAFF
cdr3_nt: TGTGCCAGCAGCCAAGGCTCGGGGCGGGTTACTGAAGCTTTCTTT
clone_size: once
v_call: TRBV3-1/TRBV3-2
d_call: .
cdr3_length: 15
j_call: TRBJ1-1

cdr3_aa: CASSTLGGETQYF
cdr3_nt: TGTGCCAGTAGTACCCTAGGGGGAGAGACCCAGTACTTC
clone_size: .
v_call: TRBV19
d_call: .
cdr3_length: 13
j_call: TRBJ2-5

cdr3_aa: CASSPPQGVHYGYTF
cdr3_nt: TGTGCCAGCAGCCCACCCCAGGGGGTCCACTATGGCTACACCTTC
clone_size: .
v_call: TRBV7-9
d_call: TRBD1
cdr3_length: 15
j_call: TRBJ1-2

cdr3_aa: CASSDSGGAGTGELFF
cdr3_nt: TGTGCCAGCAGCGATAGCGGGGGGGCCGGGACCGGGGAGCTGTTTTTT
clone_size: .
v_call: TRBV9
d_call: TRBD2
cdr3_length: 16
j_call: TRBJ2-2

cdr3_aa: CASSLVRGGITGELFF
cdr3_nt: TGTGCCAGCAGCTTAGTACGCGGGGGGATCACCGGGGAGCTGTTTTTT
clone_size: .
v_call: TRBV11-2
d_call: TRBD2
cdr3_length: 16
j_call: TRBJ2-2

cdr3_aa: CASRTDRSSSYEQYF
cdr3_nt: TGTGCCAGCAGGACCGACAGGTCAAGCTCCTACGAGCAGTACTTC
clone_size: .
v_call: TRBV6-5
d_call: .
cdr3_length: 15
j_call: TRBJ2-7

cdr3_aa: CASSSSGGGSYEQYF
cdr3_nt: TGTGCCAGCAGTTCTAGCGGGGGGGGATCCTACGAGCAGTACTTC
clone_size: .
v_call: TRBV28
d_call: TRBD2
cdr3_length: 15
j_call: TRBJ2-7

cdr3_aa: CASSPIAGGRGTGELFF
cdr3_nt: TGTGCCAGCAGCCCCATAGCGGGGGGGCGTGGCACCGGGGAGCTGTTTTTT
clone_size: .
v_call: TRBV7-2
d_call: TRBD2
cdr3_length: 17
j_call: TRBJ2-2

cdr3_aa: CASSVGSSGGRDTQYF
cdr3_nt: TGTGCCAGCAGCGTAGGGTCTAGCGGGGGCAGAGATACGCAGTATTTT
clone_size: .
v_call: TRBV9
d_call: TRBD2
cdr3_length: 16
j_call: TRBJ2-3

cdr3_aa: CASSQGSGGPSYNEQFF
cdr3_nt: TGCGCCAGCAGCCAAGGTAGCGGGGGGCCCTCCTACAATGAGCAGTTCTTC
clone_size: .
v_call: TRBV4-1
d_call: TRBD2
cdr3_length: 17
j_call: TRBJ2-1

cdr3_aa: CASSIARTHYGYTF
cdr3_nt: TGTGCCAGTAGTATCGCCAGAACCCACTATGGCTACACCTTC
clone_size: .
v_call: TRBV19
d_call: .
cdr3_length: 14
j_call: TRBJ1-2

cdr3_aa: CASSVAGQGNEQFF
cdr3_nt: TGTGCCAGCAGCGTTGCCGGACAGGGGAATGAGCAGTTCTTC
clone_size: .
v_call: TRBV9
d_call: TRBD1
cdr3_length: 14
j_call: TRBJ2-1

cdr3_aa: CASHTGTWEQYF
cdr3_nt: TGTGCCAGCCACACTGGGACTTGGGAGCAGTACTTC
clone_size: .
v_call: TRBV6-5
d_call: .
cdr3_length: 12
j_call: TRBJ2-7

cdr3_aa: CAIRIGGEAFYEQYF
cdr3_nt: TGTGCCATCAGAATCGGGGGGGAGGCCTTCTACGAGCAGTACTTC
clone_size: .
v_call: TRBV10-3
d_call: TRBD2
cdr3_length: 15
j_call: TRBJ2-7

cdr3_aa: CATSRDIRNTGELFF
cdr3_nt: TGTGCCACCAGCCGGGACATACGGAACACCGGGGAGCTGTTTTTT
clone_size: .
v_call: TRBV6-5
d_call: .
cdr3_length: 15
j_call: TRBJ2-2

cdr3_aa: CASSLSGALDF
cdr3_nt: TGTGCCAGCAGTTTAAGTGGGGCACTGGATTTT
clone_size: .
v_call: TRBV28
d_call: .
cdr3_length: 11
j_call: TRBJ2-3

cdr3_aa: CASSQDSSKGGRFF
cdr3_nt: TGTGCCAGCAGCCAAGATAGTAGCAAAGGGGGCCGGTTCTTC
clone_size: once
v_call: TRBV3-1/TRBV3-2
d_call: TRBD1
cdr3_length: 14
j_call: TRBJ2-1

cdr3_aa: CASSPGSNSPLHF
cdr3_nt: TGTGCCAGCAGCCCAGGGAGCAATTCACCCCTCCACTTT
clone_size: .
v_call: TRBV2
d_call: .
cdr3_length: 13
j_call: TRBJ1-6

cdr3_aa: CASSFPGTDTQYF
cdr3_nt: TGTGCCAGCAGTTTCCCCGGGACAGATACGCAGTATTTT
clone_size: .
v_call: TRBV6-2/TRBV6-3
d_call: .
cdr3_length: 13
j_call: TRBJ2-3

cdr3_aa: CASSYLRDTQYF
cdr3_nt: TGTGCCAGCAGCTACCTGAGAGATACGCAGTATTTT
clone_size: .
v_call: TRBV5-5
d_call: .
cdr3_length: 12
j_call: TRBJ2-3

cdr3_aa: CASSPSAGSTGELFF
cdr3_nt: TGTGCCAGCTCACCGTCAGCGGGGAGCACCGGGGAGCTGTTTTTT
clone_size: .
v_call: TRBV18
d_call: TRBD2
cdr3_length: 15
j_call: TRBJ2-2

cdr3_aa: CASSLYSQAQETQYF
cdr3_nt: TGTGCCAGCAGCTTATATTCCCAGGCCCAAGAGACCCAGTACTTC
clone_size: .
v_call: TRBV7-8
d_call: .
cdr3_length: 15
j_call: TRBJ2-5

cdr3_aa: CASSNRQGFYGYTF
cdr3_nt: TGCGCCAGCAGCAACCGTCAGGGTTTCTATGGCTACACCTTC
clone_size: .
v_call: TRBV5-1
d_call: .
cdr3_length: 14
j_call: TRBJ1-2

cdr3_aa: CASSLQGVNSPLHF
cdr3_nt: TGCGCCAGCAGCCTCCAGGGGGTTAATTCACCCCTCCACTTT
clone_size: few
v_call: TRBV4-1
d_call: TRBD1
cdr3_length: 14
j_call: TRBJ1-6

cdr3_aa: CASSQGAGQETQYF
cdr3_nt: TGCGCCAGCAGCCAAGGAGCGGGACAAGAGACCCAGTACTTC
clone_size: .
v_call: TRBV4-3
d_call: TRBD2
cdr3_length: 14
j_call: TRBJ2-5

cdr3_aa: CASSVISTDTQYF
cdr3_nt: TGTGCCAGCAGCGTAATAAGCACAGATACGCAGTATTTT
clone_size: .
v_call: TRBV9
d_call: .
cdr3_length: 13
j_call: TRBJ2-3

cdr3_aa: CASSPIQGAQMGPGEAFF
cdr3_nt: TGTGCCAGCTCACCAATACAGGGGGCGCAGATGGGCCCCGGTGAAGCTTTCTTT
clone_size: .
v_call: TRBV18
d_call: TRBD1
cdr3_length: 18
j_call: TRBJ1-1

cdr3_aa: CASSPDRVSSYEQYF
cdr3_nt: TGCGCCAGCAGCCCCGACAGGGTTAGCAGCTACGAGCAGTACTTC
clone_size: .
v_call: TRBV4-1
d_call: TRBD1
cdr3_length: 15
j_call: TRBJ2-7

cdr3_aa: CASSQDYSHSYEQYF
cdr3_nt: TGCGCCAGCAGCCAAGATTATTCACACTCCTACGAGCAGTACTTC
clone_size: .
v_call: TRBV4-3
d_call: .
cdr3_length: 15
j_call: TRBJ2-7

cdr3_aa: CASILAVQAFF
cdr3_nt: TGTGCCAGCATCTTGGCTGTGCAAGCTTTCTTT
clone_size: few
v_call: TRBV2
d_call: .
cdr3_length: 11
j_call: TRBJ1-1

cdr3_aa: CASSLYRTTTPLHF
cdr3_nt: TGTGCCAGCAGCTTGTATCGGACGACGACACCCCTCCACTTT
clone_size: few
v_call: TRBV5-4
d_call: .
cdr3_length: 14
j_call: TRBJ1-6

cdr3_aa: CASSLELYTEAFF
cdr3_nt: TGCGCCAGCAGCTTGGAGTTGTACACTGAAGCTTTCTTT
clone_size: once
v_call: TRBV5-1
d_call: .
cdr3_length: 13
j_call: TRBJ1-1

cdr3_aa: CASSQWGRTNTGELFF
cdr3_nt: TGCGCCAGCAGCCAATGGGGAAGGACGAACACCGGGGAGCTGTTTTTT
clone_size: .
v_call: TRBV4-3
d_call: .
cdr3_length: 16
j_call: TRBJ2-2

cdr3_aa: CASSVGLTYNEQFF
cdr3_nt: TGTGCCAGCAGTGTGGGTCTGACCTACAATGAGCAGTTCTTC
clone_size: .
v_call: TRBV27
d_call: .
cdr3_length: 14
j_call: TRBJ2-1